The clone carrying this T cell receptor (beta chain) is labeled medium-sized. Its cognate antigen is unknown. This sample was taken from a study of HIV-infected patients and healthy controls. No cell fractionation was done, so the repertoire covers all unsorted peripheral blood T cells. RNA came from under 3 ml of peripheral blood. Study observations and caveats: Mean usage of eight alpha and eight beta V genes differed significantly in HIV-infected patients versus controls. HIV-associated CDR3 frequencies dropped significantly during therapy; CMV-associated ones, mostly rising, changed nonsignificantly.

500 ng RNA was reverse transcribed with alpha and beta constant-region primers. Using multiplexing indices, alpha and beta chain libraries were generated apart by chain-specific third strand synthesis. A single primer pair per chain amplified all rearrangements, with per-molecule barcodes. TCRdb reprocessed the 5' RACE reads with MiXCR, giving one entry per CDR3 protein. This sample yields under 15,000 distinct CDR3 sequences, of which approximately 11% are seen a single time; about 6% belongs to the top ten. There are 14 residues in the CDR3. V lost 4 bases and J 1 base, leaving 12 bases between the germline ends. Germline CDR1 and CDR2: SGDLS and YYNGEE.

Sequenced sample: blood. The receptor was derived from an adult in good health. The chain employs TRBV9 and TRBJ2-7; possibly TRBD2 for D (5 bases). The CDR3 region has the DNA TGTGCCAGCAGCCCTGGAGCGGCTTCCTACGAGCAGTACTTC. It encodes CASSPGAASYEQYF. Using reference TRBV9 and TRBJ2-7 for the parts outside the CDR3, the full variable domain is DSGVTQTPKHLITATGQRVTLRCSPRSGDLSVYWYQQSLDQGLQFLIQYYNGEERAKGNILERFSAQQFPDLHSELNLSSLELGDSALYFCASSPGAASYEQYFGPGTRLTVT.